A single sample gave rise to the 4 T cell receptor beta chains below, sequenced in a study of T cell responses to AZD1222 COVID-19 vaccine. TCRdb's table, derived via immunoSEQ multiplex PCR, lists solely in-frame clones and lacks some. The sample contains 90,000 to 120,000 clones, under 95% of which appear only once. Specimen: peripheral blood, collected on day 0 of AZD1222 vaccination. Every receptor here comes from an adult in good health.

V gene TRBV7-2 combines with J gene TRBJ2-7; D might be TRBD1 or TRBD2, each matching 5 bases. This CDR3 is built from 15 residues. The germline CDR1 and CDR2 sequences are SGHTA and FQGNSA. Trimming cost V 4 bases and J 3 bases, with 16 bases left between them. The CDR3: CASSSQPGRSYEQYF. In DNA, the CDR3 is TGTGCCAGCAGCTCTCAGCCGGGGCGGAGCTACGAGCAGTACTTC. The complete variable domain, with remaining parts taken from reference TRBV7-2 and TRBJ2-7, reads GAGVSQSPSNKVTEKGKDVELRCDPISGHTALYWYRQSLGQGLEFLIYFQGNSAPDKSGLPSDRFSAERTGGSVSTLTIQRTQQEDSAVYLCASSSQPGRSYEQYFGPGTRLTVT.

In this sample, this clone turned up once. The chain combines TRBV30 with TRBJ1-1, with D possibly TRBD1 on 6 matching bases. Trimming shortened V by 0 bases and J by 7 bases, and 15 bases separated the two germline ends. CDR3 length: 14 residues. Germline CDR1 is GTSNPN and CDR2 is SVGIG (reference sequence). CDR3: CAWSVLGARGEAFF. In DNA, the CDR3 is TGTGCCTGGAGTGTACTGGGGGCACGGGGTGAAGCTTTCTTT.

This clone has just one count. The chain is built from TRBV7-2 and TRBJ2-1, with D possibly being TRBD1 (7 bases). Germline V gene sequence: CDR1 SGHTA, CDR2 FQGNSA. The ends were cut back, 2 bases at V and 7 bases at J, with 15 bases in the middle. This CDR3 spans 15 amino acids. CDR3 amino acids: CASSLKVQGRNEQFF. CDR3 DNA: TGTGCCAGCAGCTTAAAGGTACAGGGGAGGAATGAGCAGTTCTTC.

V and J are TRBV5-5 and TRBJ2-2, with D possibly being TRBD1 (6 bases). The length of the CDR3 is 16 residues. Trimming removed 0 bases at V and 4 bases at J, with 13 bases between. Germline V CDR1 and CDR2: SGHKS, YYEKEE (reference sequence). CDR3 protein: CASSLAFPQGTGELFF. CDR3 in DNA: TGTGCCAGCAGCTTGGCCTTCCCACAGGGCACCGGGGAGCTGTTTTTT.